These 21 T cell receptor beta chains were sequenced from one sample in a study of shared clonotypes between healthy human individuals. The assay was immunoSEQ multiplex PCR, and TCRdb's table has in-frame clones only and misses some. The sample records about a million clones, around three quarters being singletons. Sequencing input: memory CD4+ T cells sorted from blood. Specified subset: CD45RA-negative fraction. These TCRs come from a man between 18 and 35 years old in good health.

A note on this clone: The sample holds other DNA sequences that translate to the same CDR3. The rearrangement joins TRBV5-1 to TRBJ2-2; 8 positions match TRBD1. The CDR3 runs 14 residues. Trimming at V came to 2 bases and at J to 7 bases, leaving 4 bases not matched to a gene. Germline assignment: CDR1 SGHRS and CDR2 YFSETQ. The CDR3 protein is CASSLGQGIGELFF. The CDR3 coding sequence is TGCGCCAGCAGCTTAGGACAGGGAATCGGGGAGCTGTTTTTT. The whole variable domain, remainder taken from reference TRBV5-1 and TRBJ2-2, is KAGVTQTPRYLIKTRGQQVTLSCSPISGHRSVSWYQQTPGQGLQFLFEYFSETQRNKGNFPGRFSGRQFSNSRSEMNVSTLELGDSALYLCASSLGQGIGELFFGEGSRLTVL.

The V gene is TRBV2, the J gene TRBJ1-1; tentative D call: TRBD1 (5 bases). Per the germline V gene, CDR1 is SNHLY and CDR2 is FYNNEI. This CDR3 is 15 amino acids long. The V end was cut by 7 bases, the J end by 0 bases, with 15 bases between. In DNA form, the CDR3 reads TGTGCCAGCACCCTCTTGGGGCTTTTGAACACTGAAGCTTTCTTT. This encodes CASTLLGLLNTEAFF.

This clone was recorded only once. The chain has TRBV9 and TRBJ1-3; D call uncertain. Germline CDR1 reads SGDLS; CDR2 reads YYNGEE. The length of the CDR3 is 13 residues. Trimming stripped 4 bases from V and 5 bases from J, with 10 bases between. This chain's CDR3 is CASSPGPRNTIYF. CDR3 nucleotides: TGTGCCAGCAGCCCCGGCCCGAGAAACACCATATATTTT.

On this clone: Other DNA sequences from this sample encode an identical CDR3 as well. The rearrangement links TRBV29-1 to TRBJ2-5; D remains ambiguous. Germline V lookup: CDR1 SQVTM, CDR2 ANQGSEA. The CDR3 length is 12 residues. Between the trimmed V and J ends, which lost 6 bases and 2 bases, there was a span of 10 bases. The CDR3 reads CSVRQTQETQYF. CDR3 in DNA: TGCAGCGTACGGCAGACTCAAGAGACCCAGTACTTC.

As regards this clone: A read error is possible here, since a much larger clone lies one base away. This specimen includes other DNA sequences encoding the same CDR3. V and J are TRBV18 and TRBJ1-2; 8 bases are a match to TRBD1. Germline V lookup: CDR1 KGHSH, CDR2 LQKENI. V trimming: 3 bases; J trimming: 5 bases; junction bases outside the gene matches: 2. The CDR3 is 13 residues long. The CDR3 region has the DNA TGTGCCAGCTCACCGGGACAGGAGTATGGCTACACCTTC. Its protein is CASSPGQEYGYTF. Supplemented by reference TRBV18 and TRBJ1-2, the full variable domain reads NAGVMQNPRHLVRRRGQEARLRCSPMKGHSHVYWYRQLPEEGLKFMVYLQKENIIDESGMPKERFSAEFPKEGPSILRIQQVVRGDSAAYFCASSPGQEYGYTFGSGTRLTVV.

This clone was observed at least ten times. The chain uses TRBV16 and TRBJ2-3; TRBD1 is a possible D gene (6 bases). CDR1 KGHSY and CDR2 FQNENV come from the germline V gene. V lost 0 bases and J 5 bases, leaving 12 bases between the germline ends. The CDR3 covers 15 residues. The CDR3 DNA follows: TGTGCCAGCAGCCAATCGACAGGCCCTGGAGATACGCAGTATTTT. This encodes CASSQSTGPGDTQYF. The full variable domain, in which reference TRBV16 and TRBJ2-3 provide the parts outside the CDR3, is GEEVAQTPKHLVRGEGQKAKLYCAPIKGHSYVFWYQQVLKNEFKFLISFQNENVFDETGMPKERFSAKCLPNSPCSLEIQATKLEDSAVYFCASSQSTGPGDTQYFGPGTRLTVL.

The CDR3 DNA follows: TGTGCCTGGAGTTTTAGCGGGAGGTCGGGCTCCTACAATGAGCAGTTCTTC. It yields the protein CAWSFSGRSGSYNEQFF. V and J are TRBV30 and TRBJ2-1, with TRBD2 matching over 10 bases. Trimming removed 2 bases from V and 0 bases from J; junction bases left unmatched: 7. The CDR3 covers 17 residues. Germline V gene lookup returns CDR1 GTSNPN and CDR2 SVGIG (reference sequence).

This clone was recorded once. J is TRBJ2-2 and V is TRBV18; D not certain. The V and J ends lost 4 bases and 2 bases respectively, with 11 bases between them. The CDR3 is made up of 15 amino acids. Germline values: CDR1 KGHSH, CDR2 LQKENI. The CDR3 loop is CASSLQTLNTGELFF. The CDR3 DNA sequence: TGTGCCAGCTCACTCCAGACCCTTAACACCGGGGAGCTGTTTTTT.

This clone turned up a few times. The J gene is TRBJ2-7, the V gene TRBV6-5; 8 positions agree with TRBD2. Per the germline V gene, CDR1 is MNHEY and CDR2 is SVGAGI. The CDR3 is 14 residues long. The V and J ends lost 6 bases and 7 bases, in that order; junction bases with no gene match: 11. The CDR3 loop is CASRRPGGPSEQYF. The CDR3 coding sequence is TGTGCCAGCAGGCGACCGGGGGGGCCCAGTGAGCAGTACTTC.

The chain joins TRBV7-9 to TRBJ2-1, with TRBD2 as a possible D gene (6 bases). Per germline, CDR1 SEHNR and CDR2 FQNEAQ (reference sequence). This CDR3 spans 16 amino acids. V lost 6 bases to trimming and J lost 3 bases, with 18 bases between them. The CDR3 DNA reads TGTGCCAGCAGTAAATCGGGACTCCCCTTCTACAATGAGCAGTTCTTC. Protein sequence: CASSKSGLPFYNEQFF.

The V gene is TRBV7-9, the J gene TRBJ1-1; possibly TRBD1 for D (5 bases). The CDR3 spans 13 residues. CDR1 SEHNR and CDR2 FQNEAQ come from the germline V gene (reference sequence). V was cut by 6 bases and J by 3 bases, with 11 bases left in between. The CDR3 region has the DNA TGTGCCAGCAGGCCCGGGGGAGACACTGAAGCTTTCTTT. Translating it yields CASRPGGDTEAFF.

This clone was detected only a few times. The chain is built from TRBV30 and TRBJ1-3; D is unclear. V was cut by 2 bases and J by 3 bases, with 8 bases left in between. Per the germline V gene, CDR1 is GTSNPN and CDR2 is SVGIG (reference sequence). CDR3 length: 13 amino acids. The CDR3 coding sequence is TGTGCCTGGAGTCCACAAGTTGGAAACACCATATATTTT. It encodes CAWSPQVGNTIYF.

The chain joins TRBV7-9 to TRBJ1-6, with TRBD1 as a possible D gene (5 bases). Germline-derived CDR1 and CDR2 are SEHNR and FQNEAQ (reference sequence). This CDR3 has 12 residues. The germline V and J ends were trimmed by 5 bases and 14 bases, with 13 bases remaining between them. The CDR3 DNA reads TGTGCCAGCAGCCCCTCCGAGGGGACCCTCCACTTT. Translation: CASSPSEGTLHF.

The rearrangement uses TRBV6-1 and TRBJ1-4; D is unclear. Germline CDR1 reads MNHNS; CDR2 reads SASEGT. The V end lost 8 bases, the J end lost 0 bases, and 10 bases lay between the germline ends. The CDR3 covers 14 residues. CDR3 sequence: CASGGFATNEKLFF. The CDR3, as DNA: TGTGCCAGCGGCGGGTTTGCAACTAATGAAAAACTGTTTTTT.

The V call is TRBV10-3, the J call TRBJ1-2; TRBD1 aligns across 8 bases. Germline CDR1 and CDR2: ENHRY and SYGVKD. The J segment lost 1 base and the V segment lost 7 bases, leaving 2 bases of the junction unmatched. The CDR3 covers 13 residues. The CDR3 region is CAITDRVNYGYTF. CDR3 sequence (DNA): TGTGCCATCACGGACAGGGTTAACTATGGCTACACCTTC.

V and J are TRBV27 and TRBJ1-2; D gene uncertain. The CDR3 loop spans 13 amino acids. Germline assignment: CDR1 MNHEY and CDR2 SMNVEV (reference sequence). The V end lost 5 bases, the J end lost 5 bases, and 12 bases lay between the germline ends. This CDR3 reads CASSPSVGYGYTF. The CDR3 region has the DNA TGTGCCAGCAGTCCCTCGGTGGGTTATGGCTACACCTTC.

This clone was picked up a small number of times. The V and J genes are TRBV20-1 and TRBJ1-3, with TRBD1 as a possible D gene (6 bases). V lost 6 bases and J 8 bases, leaving 11 bases between the germline ends. Per the germline V gene, CDR1 is DFQATT and CDR2 is SNEGSKA (reference sequence). The CDR3 has 11 amino acids. The CDR3 sequence is CSAKRGDTIYF. Here the CDR3 DNA reads TGCAGTGCCAAAAGGGGGGACACCATATATTTT.

In its sample, this clone was seen a few times. A read error may explain this, as a much larger clone is one base away. Other DNA sequences in the sample encode the same CDR3. V usage is TRBV25-1 and J usage is TRBJ2-6; 7 nucleotides line up with TRBD2. V shed 1 base, J shed 0 bases, and the junction held 0 bases outside the gene matches. The CDR3 is 16 amino acids. The germline V gene encodes CDR1 MGHDK and CDR2 SYGVNS. The CDR3 DNA sequence: TGTGCCAGCAGTGAATGGGGGGGCTCTGGGGCCAACGTCCTGACTTTC. Protein sequence: CASSEWGGSGANVLTF.

Regarding this clone: A junction end diverges from the germline sequence, so it may reflect a read error. CDR3: CASSLAGGYHEQFF. The CDR3, as DNA: TGTGCCAGCAGCTTAGCGGGAGGCTACCATGAGCAGTTCTTC. J is TRBJ2-1 and V is TRBV5-6; 9 bases match TRBD2. The CDR3 covers 14 residues. Germline-derived CDR1 and CDR2 are SGHDT and YYEEEE.

In its sample, this clone was seen many times. The chain uses TRBV6-6 and TRBJ1-1, with a weak D call TRBD1 (5 bases). Germline CDR1 MNHNY, CDR2 SVGAGI (reference sequence). This CDR3 has 11 amino acids. V was trimmed by 7 bases and J by 3 bases, leaving 6 bases between them. CDR3 DNA sequence: TGTGCCAGCAAACAGGACACTGAAGCTTTCTTT. It translates to CASKQDTEAFF.

The rearrangement uses TRBV28 and TRBJ2-7; D remains unclear. Germline assignment: CDR1 MDHEN and CDR2 SYDVKM. Trimming pared 6 bases from V and 4 bases from J, leaving 25 bases between. There are 17 residues in the CDR3. This CDR3 is CASRPLPRLELGYEQYF. The DNA of the CDR3 is TGTGCCAGCAGACCGCTCCCGCGGCTCGAGTTGGGTTACGAGCAGTACTTC.